This T cell receptor (beta chain) was captured by sequencing in a study of cytomegalovirus exposure and HLA in healthy donors. The germline gives CDR1 MDHEN, CDR2 SYDVKM. The CDR3 contains 14 residues. V dropped 3 bases and J dropped 10; count of bases not matched to a gene: 9. Primers for the PCR totalled 60 Vbeta and 13 Jbeta. Authors' processing steps: An analysis performed later counted 60 million to 90 million unique TCR beta chains (roughly 11 million of them shared). The repertoire was sequenced with immunoSEQ multiplex PCR; TCRdb's copy has only in-frame clones and lacks some. The D gene and trimming were derived from the DNA, and the V and J assignments and clone size from that table. The table records around 150,000 clones, about 60% of them present only once. The donors gave bone marrow, and they were healthy.

Material: PBMCs. The clonotype comes from an older woman in good health and CMV-seropositive. The V gene is TRBV28, the J gene TRBJ2-1; 7 bases are shared with TRBD2. CDR3 in amino acids: CASSFGGSSTEQFF. The CDR3 region has the DNA TGTGCCAGCAGTTTTGGCGGGAGTAGTACCGAGCAGTTCTTC.